This T cell receptor (beta chain) was found in a study of cytotoxic CD8 clonotypes in ibrutinib-treated CLL. In the study overall: By median roughly 74 months, about 12 had progressed and about 14 stayed remitted; responses had been 2 complete and some 24 partial.

Findings and limits, study-wide: The clonality went up when patients responded to ibrutinib and dropped back toward baseline at progression.

As for this clone: Its antigen is currently unknown.

Trimming stripped 6 bases from V and 0 bases from J, with 15 bases between. The germline gives CDR1 MDHEN, CDR2 SYDVKM. The CDR3 loop spans 15 amino acids. Library input was roughly 1.9 micrograms of DNA from cryopreserved PBMCs. Investigators sought sequencing depths of between 1 in 200,000 and 1 in 1 million T cells. Repertoires were generated with immunoSEQ multiplex PCR, while TCRdb's copy carries only in-frame clones and drops some. The table lists about 330,000 clones, 67% of them singletons. The receptor's source is a human donor with chronic lymphocytic leukemia. The sequenced sample was PBMCs, obtained after 36 months of ibrutinib treatment. This chain connects TRBV28 to TRBJ2-7; D is possibly TRBD2 (6 bases). The CDR3: CASSRGLRSSYEQYF. CDR3 nucleotides: TGTGCCAGCAGCCGGGGACTCAGGAGCTCCTACGAGCAGTACTTC.